This TCR beta chain derives from a study of T cells in localized non-small cell lung cancer. Libraries were prepared by immunoSEQ multiplex PCR; TCRdb keeps only in-frame clonotypes and omits some of them. The sample yields over 2,000 clones, less than 30% seen once. The length of the CDR3 is 15 residues. With 0 bases removed from V and 4 bases from J, the gap between germline ends came to 13 bases. Germline CDR1 reads SGHRS; CDR2 reads YFSETQ. The source of this sequence is a female donor older than 55 with stage I lung adenocarcinoma. The chain recombines TRBV5-1 with TRBJ1-2; weak D call: TRBD1 (6 bases). This material consisted of lung tumor tissue, taken before any cancer treatment. CDR3 nucleotides: TGCGCCAGCAGCTTGGAGGCGGGACACATCTATGGCTACACCTTC. The encoded protein is CASSLEAGHIYGYTF.